Below, 14 T cell receptor beta chains from the same sample are listed, as sequenced in a study of CD8+ T cells in alopecia areata. Treatment defined: oral pan-JAK inhibitor, 5-10 mg twice daily. RNA extraction was followed by reverse transcription into cDNA, which acted as the sequencing template. Sequencing was performed with immunoSEQ multiplex PCR; in TCRdb, only in-frame clones are kept and a portion is missing. The table includes more than 200,000 clones, around 43% detected once. Sequenced material: CD4+ T cells sorted from blood, taken around week 37, from a patient treated with tofacitinib. The receptor source for this set is a human donor with alopecia areata.

This clone was counted once. V and J are TRBV28 and TRBJ2-5, with TRBD2 as a possible D gene (6 bases). The CDR3 covers 14 residues. V gave up 7 bases and J gave up 0 bases, with 12 bases separating them. Germline V CDR1 and CDR2: MDHEN, SYDVKM. The CDR3 here is CASNPLANQETQYF. CDR3 nucleotide sequence: TGTGCCAGCAATCCCCTAGCGAACCAAGAGACCCAGTACTTC.

V usage is TRBV7-9 and J usage is TRBJ2-7, with D tentatively TRBD1 (5 bases). The CDR3 consists of 14 residues. Germline CDR1 reads SEHNR; CDR2 reads FQNEAQ (reference sequence). V shed 3 bases and J shed 0 bases, with 9 bases lying between them. The CDR3 DNA sequence: TGTGCCAGCAGCTTCGACAGATACTCCTACGAGCAGTACTTC. Translation gives CASSFDRYSYEQYF.

The chain couples TRBV6-6 to TRBJ2-2, with D perhaps matching TRBD2 (6 bases). The length of the CDR3 is 14 residues. The V end was cut by 6 bases, the J end by 6 bases, with 14 bases between. Per the germline V gene, CDR1 is MNHNY and CDR2 is SVGAGI (reference sequence). The CDR3 sequence is CASRATGLPGELFF. In DNA, the CDR3 is TGTGCCAGCAGGGCCACAGGACTACCCGGGGAGCTGTTTTTT.

The table lists this clone with many counts. The chain has TRBV9 and TRBJ2-3, with TRBD2 identical over 12 bases. The CDR3 totals 17 residues. The germline CDR1 and CDR2 sequences are SGDLS and YYNGEE. V lost 0 bases, J lost 2 bases, and 4 bases stayed unmatched. For the CDR3, the DNA is TGTGCCAGCAGCGTAGCTCGGACTAGCGGGAACACAGATACGCAGTATTTT. It codes for CASSVARTSGNTDTQYF.

The chain uses TRBV4-2 and TRBJ2-7, with TRBD2 matching over 14 bases. This CDR3 spans 17 amino acids. The germline CDR1 and CDR2 sequences are LGHNA and YNFKEQ. V dropped 0 bases and J dropped 7; count of bases not matched to a gene: 8. CDR3 residues: CASSQDSLGLAGVEQYF. In DNA, the CDR3 is TGTGCCAGCAGCCAAGACAGTCTGGGACTAGCGGGAGTTGAGCAGTACTTC.

V usage is TRBV15 and J usage is TRBJ2-7; weak D call: TRBD1 (6 bases). With 0 bases removed from V and 3 bases from J, the gap between germline ends came to 12 bases. There are 15 residues in the CDR3. Germline V CDR1 and CDR2: LNHNV, YYDKDF (reference sequence). The CDR3 loop is CATSRDWGHGYEQYF. The CDR3 DNA reads TGTGCCACCAGCAGAGATTGGGGACATGGCTACGAGCAGTACTTC.

Turning to this clone: The same CDR3 is also encoded by other DNA sequences in this sample. The chain employs TRBV20-1 and TRBJ2-3, with D uncertain. This CDR3 spans 10 amino acids. The V and J ends lost 6 bases and 2 bases respectively, with 3 bases between them. Germline V lookup: CDR1 DFQATT, CDR2 SNEGSKA (reference sequence). CDR3 nucleotide sequence: TGCAGTGCCACCACAGATACGCAGTATTTT. Translating it yields CSATTDTQYF.

V and J are TRBV15 and TRBJ2-5, with TRBD1 identical over 9 bases. With V trimmed by 0 bases and J by 4 bases, 6 bases remained unmatched. This CDR3 has 16 residues. CDR1 LNHNV and CDR2 YYDKDF come from the germline V gene (reference sequence). The DNA for the CDR3 is TGTGCCACCAGCAGAGATCTCAGGGGACAGGGAGAGACCCAGTACTTC. This gives the protein CATSRDLRGQGETQYF.

V usage is TRBV10-3 and J usage is TRBJ1-2, with TRBD1 identical over 7 bases. The CDR3 covers 16 residues. V shed 0 bases, J shed 5 bases, and the junction held 9 bases outside the gene matches. In germline, CDR1 is ENHRY, CDR2 SYGVKD. CDR3 loop: CAISESGGQAVYGYTF. The CDR3 coding sequence is TGTGCCATCAGTGAGTCGGGTGGACAGGCCGTTTATGGCTACACCTTC.

This chain connects TRBV29-1 to TRBJ2-7; 12 nucleotides align to TRBD2. This CDR3 comprises 16 residues. The V gene end was trimmed by 7 bases and the J gene end by 0 bases; junction bases not matched to a gene: 10. Germline values: CDR1 SQVTM, CDR2 ANQGSEA. CDR3 region: CSAGWRGLAGSYEQYF. Here the CDR3 DNA reads TGCAGCGCCGGGTGGCGGGGACTAGCGGGCTCCTACGAGCAGTACTTC.

V and J are TRBV30 and TRBJ2-1; TRBD2 agrees at 11 bases. CDR1 and CDR2 from the germline V gene are GTSNPN and SVGIG (reference sequence). The CDR3 covers 13 residues. J lost 8 bases, V lost 2 bases, and 2 bases had no gene match. CDR3 sequence reads: CAWSRLAGYEQFF. The CDR3 DNA reads as TGTGCCTGGAGTCGACTAGCGGGATATGAGCAGTTCTTC.

The chain carries TRBV28 and TRBJ2-3, with D unclear. Germline V gene sequence: CDR1 MDHEN, CDR2 SYDVKM. V shed 6 bases and J shed 1 base, with 8 bases lying between them. The CDR3 runs to 13 residues. CDR3 sequence: CASSPMGTDTQYF. CDR3 sequence (DNA): TGTGCCAGCAGCCCTATGGGCACAGATACGCAGTATTTT.

J is TRBJ2-1 and V is TRBV7-8; TRBD2 aligns across 13 bases. Germline-derived CDR1 and CDR2 are SGHVS and FQNEAQ. The CDR3 is made up of 20 amino acids. Unmatched junction bases numbered 15, after V lost 1 base and J lost 6 bases. This chain's CDR3 is CASSLVRSTRTSGSRNEQFF. CDR3 coding DNA: TGTGCCAGCAGCTTAGTCAGGAGCACTCGGACTAGCGGGAGTCGCAATGAGCAGTTCTTC. Full variable domain (outside the CDR3, taken from reference TRBV7-8 and TRBJ2-1): GAGVSQSPRYKVAKRGQDVALRCDPISGHVSLFWYQQALGQGPEFLTYFQNEAQLDKSGLPSDRFFAERPEGSVSTLKIQRTQQEDSAVYLCASSLVRSTRTSGSRNEQFFGPGTRLTVL.

The chain is built from TRBV30 and TRBJ1-2, with a tentative D call TRBD1 (5 bases). Between the trimmed V and J ends, which lost 7 bases and 4 bases, there was a span of 19 bases. Germline V gives CDR1 GTSNPN, CDR2 SVGIG (reference sequence). The CDR3 is made up of 14 amino acids. The CDR3 is CALTRERDSYGYTF. The CDR3 region has the DNA TGTGCCTTAACCAGGGAAAGGGACTCCTATGGCTACACCTTC.